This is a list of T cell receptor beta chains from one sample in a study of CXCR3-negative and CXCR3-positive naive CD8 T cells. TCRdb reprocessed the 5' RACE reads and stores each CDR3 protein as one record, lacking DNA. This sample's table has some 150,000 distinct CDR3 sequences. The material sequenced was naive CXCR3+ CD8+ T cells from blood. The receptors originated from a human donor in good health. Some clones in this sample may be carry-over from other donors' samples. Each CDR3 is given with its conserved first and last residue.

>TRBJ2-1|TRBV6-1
CASSGPDWNYNEQFF
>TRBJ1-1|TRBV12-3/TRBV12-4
CASSPRTGEAFF
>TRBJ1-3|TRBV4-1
CASSREDGDSGNTIYF
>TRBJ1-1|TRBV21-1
CASSRRDRVYVTEAFF
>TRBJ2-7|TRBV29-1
CSVTGTGGLYEQYF
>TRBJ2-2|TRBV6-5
CASSYRPNLAQSGGELFF
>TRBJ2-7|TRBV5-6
CASSGGQGGTYEQYF
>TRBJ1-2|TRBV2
CASSPWTGINYGYTF
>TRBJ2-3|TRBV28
CASSLLGLRTDTQYF
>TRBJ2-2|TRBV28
CASSLRGGVAGELFF
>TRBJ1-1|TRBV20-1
CSAHQGKAEAFF
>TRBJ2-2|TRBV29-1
CSVEEGGRGKTGELFF
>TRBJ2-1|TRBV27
CASSFRTGDNEQFF
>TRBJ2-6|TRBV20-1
CSATRQNTGANVLTF
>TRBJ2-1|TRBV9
CASSAGGYGNEQFF
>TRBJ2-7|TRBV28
CASSLTMASTNEQYF
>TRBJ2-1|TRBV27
CASSTTGLADEQFF
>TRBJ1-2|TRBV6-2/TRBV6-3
CASSLTVADGYTF
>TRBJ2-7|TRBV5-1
CASSLGIGLNYEQYF
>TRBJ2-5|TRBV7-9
CASSSLDRGPLETQYF
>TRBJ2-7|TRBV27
CASSSVASGYEQYF
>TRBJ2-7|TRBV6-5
CASSRTSGGLYEQYF
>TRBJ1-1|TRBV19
CASSTGTGTPTEAFF
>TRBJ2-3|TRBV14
CASSQSIGQGVTDTQYF
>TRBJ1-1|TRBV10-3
CAISAGANTEAFF
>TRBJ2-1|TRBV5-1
CASSWSGGYNEQFF
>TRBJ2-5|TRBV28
CASTKRELYQETQYF
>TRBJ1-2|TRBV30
CAWSETGVYGYTF
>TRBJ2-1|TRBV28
CASRVGVEQFF
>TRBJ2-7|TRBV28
CASSSFRDLRGYEQYF
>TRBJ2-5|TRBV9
CASSVATGGQTQYF
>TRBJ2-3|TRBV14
CASSPSSGGPDTQYF
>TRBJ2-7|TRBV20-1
CSARALAGDLYEQYF
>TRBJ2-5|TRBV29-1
CSVAGLGKETQYF
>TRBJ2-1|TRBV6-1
CASSAERVSYNEQFF
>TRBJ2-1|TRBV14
CASSQGSEQFF
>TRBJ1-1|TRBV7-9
CASSLGQENEAFF
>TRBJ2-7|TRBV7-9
CASIPTGGFYEQYF
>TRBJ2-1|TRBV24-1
CATSSYDEQFF
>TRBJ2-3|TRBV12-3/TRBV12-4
CASSQTGPGGGTDTQYF
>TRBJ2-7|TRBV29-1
CSVDGQGPEQYF
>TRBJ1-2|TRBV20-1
CSAPRATRDYGYTF
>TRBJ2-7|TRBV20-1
CSASSISYEQYF
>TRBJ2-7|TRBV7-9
CASSLEGGIGHEQYF
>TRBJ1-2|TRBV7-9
CASSPRREGSYGYTF
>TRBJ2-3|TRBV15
CATSSTSSTDTQYF
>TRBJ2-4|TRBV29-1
CSVEDLARGIQYF
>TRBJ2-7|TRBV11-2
CASSFSQASYEQYF
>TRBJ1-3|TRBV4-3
CASSQDRFSGNTIYF
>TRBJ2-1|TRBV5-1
CASSPSGSLYNEQFF
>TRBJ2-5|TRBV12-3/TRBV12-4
CASRSSGGALETQYF
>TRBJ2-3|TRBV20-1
CSGLAGNTDTQYF
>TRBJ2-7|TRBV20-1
CSAGDSSSYEQYF